The present entry profiles one TCR beta chain with its context. Per the original data handling: Researchers report that nucleated cell counts were estimated from reference gene primer amplification. This table comes from immunoSEQ multiplex PCR, and its TCRdb copy is limited to in-frame clones, with some not included. V and J calls and clone size follow that table, whereas D and trimming were derived from the DNA. The data contain about 100,000 clones, roughly 85% of them singletons. Germline V gene lookup returns CDR1 SGHTA and CDR2 FQGNSA. This CDR3 has 14 amino acids. With 3 bases clipped from V and 5 bases from J, the junction kept 6 bases outside the gene matches. This sample is drawn from a study of blood T cell repertoires in COVID-19. In the study overall: Acute and convalescent COVID-19 specimens originated in the United States, Italy and Spain. T cells, B-cell-depleted T cells, or PBMCs supplied cDNA or gDNA.

This chain links TRBV7-2 with TRBJ2-7, with 8 bases identical to TRBD1. The sequencing input was peripheral blood. The TCR originated in a woman in her seventies with acute or convalescent COVID-19. CDR3 in amino acids: CASSFGQGFNEQYF. CDR3 nucleotide sequence: TGTGCCAGCAGCTTTGGACAGGGTTTCAACGAGCAGTACTTC.